The 5 T cell receptor beta chains listed next were all sequenced from one sample in a study of T cells in Graves' hyperthyroidism and ophthalmopathy. What was amplified from RNA transcripts were TCR beta CDR3 regions. The HTBI primer set served for first-round RT-PCR of the TCR CDR3. Each CDR3 protein gets one entry after TCRdb re-called the multiplex PCR reads with MiXCR. The sample has 600,000 to 700,000 distinct CDR3 sequences, 14% to 15% seen once. What was sequenced was blood. Receptor source: a woman between 40 and 50 years old with Graves' ophthalmopathy.

The chain uses TRBV7-2 and TRBJ1-5; D is unclear. Germline V CDR1 and CDR2: SGHTA, FQGNSA. Trimming left V 1 base short and J 6 bases short, with 7 bases between. The CDR3 totals 13 residues. CDR3 sequence: CASSLGWAQPQHF. CDR3 sequence (DNA): TGTGCCAGCAGCTTAGGTTGGGCTCAGCCCCAGCATTTT.

This clonotype has just one count. The chain links TRBV20-1 to TRBJ2-7; the match to TRBD2 covers 7 bases. Germline CDR1 DFQATT, CDR2 SNEGSKA (reference sequence). The CDR3 consists of 12 residues. Germline trimming cut 2 bases from V and 6 bases from J; bases unmatched to any gene: 4. The CDR3 nucleotides are TGCAGTGCTAGATCGACTAGCTCCGAGCAGTACTTC. Translation gives CSARSTSSEQYF.

This clonotype has a count of ten or more. This chain joins TRBV20-1 and TRBJ2-7, with 8 bases fitting TRBD2. Germline V gene data show CDR1 as DFQATT and CDR2 as SNEGSKA (reference sequence). Trimming cost V 7 bases and J 3 bases; bases outside gene matches: 5. There are 12 residues in the CDR3. The CDR3 coding sequence is TGCAGTGTACGCAGCGGGAGCTACGAGCAGTACTTC. Translated: CSVRSGSYEQYF.

This clonotype appeared many times. CDR3 DNA sequence: TGCGCCAGCAGTGTAGGCTTCAATCAGCCCCAGCATTTT. Protein product: CASSVGFNQPQHF. The gene calls are TRBV10-2 and TRBJ1-5; no reliable D call. V lost 4 bases to trimming and J lost 3 bases, with 7 bases between them. The CDR3 is 13 residues long. Germline V lookup: CDR1 WSHSY, CDR2 SAAADI.

The rearrangement joins TRBV5-6 to TRBJ2-5; no reliable D call. V gave up 0 bases and J gave up 2 bases, with 11 bases separating them. Germline CDR1 reads SGHDT; CDR2 reads YYEEEE. CDR3 length: 15 amino acids. In DNA form, the CDR3 reads TGTGCCAGCAGCTTGGAAGTAGGCAGGCAAGAGACCCAGTACTTC. Translated, it gives CASSLEVGRQETQYF. The full variable domain, rest sourced from reference TRBV5-6 and TRBJ2-5, is DAGVTQSPTHLIKTRGQQVTLRCSPKSGHDTVSWYQQALGQGPQFIFQYYEEEERQRGNFPDRFSGHQFPNYSSELNVNALLLGDSALYLCASSLEVGRQETQYFGPGTRLLVL.